These 2 T cell receptor beta chains came from one sample sequenced in a study of OX40 agonist ivuxolimab in advanced cancers. The table came from immunoSEQ multiplex PCR; TCRdb's copy has only in-frame clones and leaves some out. Counted here are over 70,000 clones, 85% to 95% occurring once; the ten biggest clones make up about 13%. The sample was CD4+ or CD8+ T cells sorted from blood, taken in a trial of the OX40 agonist ivuxolimab. These receptor sequences come from an adult with an advanced solid tumor such as melanoma, head and neck, liver or kidney cancer.

The chain couples TRBV9 to TRBJ1-4, with 7 nucleotides matching TRBD1. The ends lost 1 base at V and 6 bases at J; junction bases unmatched: 12. CDR3 size: 17 residues. CDR1 and CDR2 (germline): SGDLS, YYNGEE. This CDR3 is CASSVSGQPTGDEKLFF. The CDR3 coding sequence is TGTGCCAGCAGCGTATCGGGACAGCCTACTGGGGATGAAAAACTGTTTTTT.

The rearrangement joins TRBV4-2 to TRBJ2-2; 9 bases match TRBD2. This CDR3 has 15 residues. The germline V gene has CDR1 LGHNA and CDR2 YNFKEQ. V trimming: 1 base; J trimming: 3 bases; junction bases outside the gene matches: 0. The CDR3, as DNA: TGTGCCAGCAGCCAAGGGACTAGCGACACCGGGGAGCTGTTTTTT. Protein product: CASSQGTSDTGELFF.